A single T cell receptor (beta chain) is shown here with its context. As yet, its antigen is unknown. Both about-4-week and about-12-week second-dose recipients were combined. The data are from a study of T cell responses to AZD1222 COVID-19 vaccine. Whole-study results and caveats: Clonal diversity was possibly underestimated, and white British individuals and females predominated among donors. After the peak T cell response, and only then, were repertoires sampled.

This CDR3 spans 14 amino acids. V lost 6 bases, J lost 1 base, and 5 bases stayed unmatched. The germline CDR1 and CDR2 sequences are SNHLY and FYNNEI. The method was immunoSEQ multiplex PCR; TCRdb's version includes in-frame clones alone and lacks a portion of them. Of 150,000 to 200,000 clones detected, around 90% appear once; the ten largest clones hold around 2%. The origin of this receptor is an adult who received the AZD1222 COVID-19 vaccine. The J gene is TRBJ2-5, the V gene TRBV2, with 7 bases that match TRBD2. Material: peripheral blood, obtained 28 days after the second AZD1222 dose. The CDR3 sequence: CASRGLRGQETQYF. CDR3 nucleotide sequence: TGTGCCAGCAGGGGACTACGGGGCCAAGAGACCCAGTACTTC.